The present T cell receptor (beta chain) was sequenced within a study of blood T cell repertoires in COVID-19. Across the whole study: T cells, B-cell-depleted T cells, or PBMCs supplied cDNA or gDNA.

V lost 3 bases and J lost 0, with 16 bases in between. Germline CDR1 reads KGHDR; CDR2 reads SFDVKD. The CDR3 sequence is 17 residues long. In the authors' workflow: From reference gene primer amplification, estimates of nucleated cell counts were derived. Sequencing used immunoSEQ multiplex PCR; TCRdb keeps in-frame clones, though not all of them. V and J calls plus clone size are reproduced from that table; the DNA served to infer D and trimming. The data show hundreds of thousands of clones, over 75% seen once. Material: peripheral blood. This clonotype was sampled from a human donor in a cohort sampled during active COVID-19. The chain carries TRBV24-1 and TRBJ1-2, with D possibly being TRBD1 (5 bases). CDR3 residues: CATSDHGDSFTNYGYTF. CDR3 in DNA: TGTGCCACCAGTGATCATGGTGACAGCTTTACTAACTATGGCTACACCTTC.